This T cell receptor beta chain emerged from a study of T-cell memory formation after mild COVID-19. CDR1 is SGHRS, CDR2 YFSETQ, per germline. The ends lost 0 bases at V and 4 bases at J; junction bases unmatched: 8. This CDR3 is 17 amino acids long. TCRdb re-derived calls from the 5' RACE reads in MiXCR, one entry per CDR3 protein. There are over 450,000 distinct CDR3 sequences in the sample; roughly 20% occur only once, and 9.5% to 15% lies in the top ten. Study-level findings and limits: Memory from before infection featured some responding clones, which suggests cross-reactive memory joined.

This clonotype was seen a handful of times. The antigen remains unidentified. The source is an adult woman who had mild COVID-19 (a few samples of this study predate the infection). Cell type and time point are not known. J is TRBJ2-5 and V is TRBV5-1, with 11 nucleotides matching TRBD2. The source material was PBMCs or a T cell subset sorted from them (not recorded which). The CDR3 loop is CASSLGHRLAGGETQYF. CDR3 DNA sequence: TGCGCCAGCAGCTTGGGACACCGGCTAGCGGGAGGAGAGACCCAGTACTTC.